This T cell receptor beta chain was documented in a study of OX40 agonist ivuxolimab in advanced cancers. People who had autoimmune disease history or systemic immunosuppression were excluded. The protocol was immunoSEQ multiplex PCR, while the TCRdb copy is restricted to in-frame clones and leaves out a portion. The table includes about 59,000 clones, approximately 89% detected once. Germline V gene lookup returns CDR1 MNHEY and CDR2 SMNVEV (reference sequence). V was clipped by 5 bases and J by 1 base; unmatched bases: 6. The CDR3 runs 15 residues. Sequencing was performed on CD4+ or CD8+ T cells sorted from blood, taken in a trial of the OX40 agonist ivuxolimab. The chain couples TRBV27 to TRBJ2-5; 8 bases match TRBD1. The receptor was isolated from an adult with an advanced solid tumor such as melanoma, head and neck, liver or kidney cancer. Here the CDR3 DNA reads TGTGCCAGCAGTACGCCCGGGACAGGCCAAGAGACCCAGTACTTC. Translating it yields CASSTPGTGQETQYF.